The 15 T cell receptor beta chains below all came from one sample that was sequenced in a study of CD8+ T cells in alopecia areata. The sequencing template was cDNA reverse transcribed from extracted RNA. Some clones are missing from TCRdb's copy, which holds only in-frame ones; the method was immunoSEQ multiplex PCR. The sample has more than 90,000 clones, none seen only once. Sequenced material: lesional skin. Receptors originate from a C3H/HeJ mouse with alopecia areata. MHC haplotype of the strain: H2-k.

A few counts support this clone. Any gene name here is a mouse gene name. CDR3 sequence: CASSSGGPLSYEQYF. CDR3 DNA (partial): TGTGCTAGCAGTAGTGGGGGGCCCCTCTCCTAT. The V gene is TRBV17, the J gene TRBJ2-7, with TRBD2 as a possible D gene (7 bases). The read gets to within 4 residues of the CDR3 end, and the germline J gene fills in the rest. Trimming shortened V by 3 bases and J by 0 bases, and 12 bases separated the two germline ends. The CDR3 is 15 residues long. From germline, CDR1 is MNHDT and CDR2 YYDKIL.

Comment on this clone: All gene names here are mouse names. The read stops 4 residues short of the end of the CDR3; the missing end is completed from the germline J gene. The same CDR3 can be traced to other DNA sequences in this sample. The rearrangement links TRBV13-3 to TRBJ2-4; 7 positions match TRBD2. Germline loops: CDR1 NNHDY, CDR2 SYVADS. Trimming cost V 5 bases and J 3 bases; bases outside gene matches: 6. This CDR3 is built from 14 residues. This CDR3 reads CASRTGEGQNTLYF. The part of the CDR3 DNA that was read is TGTGCCAGCAGAACTGGGGAGGGACAAAAC.

This clone turned up a few times. Gene names denote mouse genes. The read halts 4 residues ahead of the CDR3 end, with the missing end drawn from the germline J gene. This chain links TRBV13-2 with TRBJ2-7; the match to TRBD1 covers 9 bases. Unmatched junction bases numbered 3, after V lost 0 bases and J lost 2 bases. The CDR3 totals 15 residues. Germline V gene data show CDR1 as NNHNN and CDR2 as SYGAGS (reference sequence). This CDR3 reads CASGDAGDRAYEQYF. The sequenced CDR3 bases are TGTGCCAGCGGTGATGCAGGGGACAGGGCCTAT.

Worth noting for this clone: The gene names here belong to mouse. The read finishes 4 residues shy of the CDR3 end, and the germline J gene is used to complete it. The chain couples TRBV13-3 to TRBJ1-1, with D possibly matching TRBD1 (5 bases). The germline gives CDR1 NNHDY, CDR2 SYVADS. The CDR3 is 14 residues long. The V gene lost 3 bases and the J gene lost 2 bases, with 11 bases spanning the gap. CDR3 loop: CASSGIQGNTEVFF. The CDR3 bases that were read are TGTGCCAGCAGTGGAATTCAGGGCAACACA.

This clone was counted between two and nine times. Mouse names are used for the genes. Read coverage stops 4 residues before the CDR3 terminus; the germline J gene supplies the remainder. V usage is TRBV13-3 and J usage is TRBJ2-5, with 12 bases lining up with TRBD2. Germline-derived CDR1 and CDR2 are NNHDY and SYVADS. CDR3 length: 16 amino acids. The V segment lost 5 bases and the J segment 1 base; nucleotides outside the gene matches: 5. The sequenced CDR3 bases are TGTGCCAGCAGGGCCCGGGACTGGGGGGACCAAGAC. Amino acids: CASRARDWGDQD. The entire CDR3 reads CASRARDWGDQDTQYF.

On this clone itself: Genes here carry mouse names. The read gets to within 4 residues of the CDR3 end, and the germline J gene fills in the rest. The chain employs TRBV13-3 and TRBJ1-2; D remains unclear. With 5 bases removed from V and 0 bases from J, the gap between germline ends came to 11 bases. The germline V gene encodes CDR1 NNHDY and CDR2 SYVADS. The CDR3 contains 14 residues. The sequenced CDR3 bases are TGTGCCAGCAGCCCCTCTACAGCAAACTCC. Amino acids: CASSPSTANS. The entire CDR3 sequence reads CASSPSTANSDYTF.

There are a few counts of this clone. Germline and genes here are mouse. From the germline J gene comes the end of the CDR3, since the read stops 4 residues before it. The chain recombines TRBV17 with TRBJ2-7, with 7 bases lining up with TRBD1. Germline lookup yields CDR1 MNHDT and CDR2 YYDKIL. CDR3 size: 13 residues. The chain's CDR3 is CASRETGPYEQYF. The covered CDR3 bases are TGTGCTAGCAGAGAGACAGGGCCGTAT.

This clone was found a few times. The listed genes are named as in mouse. The read comes to an end 4 residues before the CDR3 does, leaving the germline J gene to fill in the end. The rearrangement uses TRBV19 and TRBJ2-1; D possibly corresponds to TRBD1 (5 bases). This CDR3 has 12 amino acids. V was cut by 7 bases and J by 3 bases, with 8 bases left in between. The germline CDR1 and CDR2 sequences are FNHDT and SITEND (reference sequence). The CDR3 region is CASSGIYAEQFF. The covered CDR3 bases are TGTGCCAGCTCAGGGATCTATGCT.

In the case of this clone: Germline and genes: mouse. The read ends 4 residues shy of where the CDR3 ends; the end is completed using the germline J gene. This chain connects TRBV31 to TRBJ2-3, with D possibly being TRBD2 (7 bases). The CDR3 covers 14 residues. Trimming took 2 bases from V and 3 from J, leaving 12 bases between them. Germline V lookup: CDR1 GKSSPN, CDR2 SITVG. The CDR3: CAWSIGGRAETLYF. The CDR3 bases that were read are TGTGCCTGGAGTATTGGGGGGCGCGCAGAA.

This clone came up a few times. Gene names are the mouse ones. The DNA ends 4 residues before the CDR3 does, and the rest of the CDR3 is filled in from the germline J gene. J is TRBJ2-5 and V is TRBV31; 12 bases match TRBD2. V lost 3 bases to trimming and J lost 2 bases; unmatched junction nucleotides: 3. Germline CDR1 and CDR2: GKSSPN and SITVG. This CDR3 contains 15 residues. Partial CDR3 DNA: TGTGCCTGGAGCCCGGACTGGGGGGGCCAAGAC. It specifies CAWSPDWGGQD. The full CDR3 sequence reads CAWSPDWGGQDTQYF.

The sample holds a few counts of this clone. The gene symbols are mouse symbols. The CDR3 is cut off 4 residues early in the read; its end comes from the germline J gene. This chain joins TRBV19 and TRBJ2-1, with 9 bases fitting TRBD2. There are 15 residues in the CDR3. The J segment lost 1 base and the V segment lost 5 bases, leaving 4 bases of the junction unmatched. Germline lookup yields CDR1 FNHDT and CDR2 SITEND (reference sequence). The sequenced part of the CDR3 DNA is TGTGCCAGCAGCCGGGACTGGGCCAACTATGCT. This sequence encodes CASSRDWANYA. The complete CDR3 sequence is CASSRDWANYAEQFF.

As concerns this clone: TCRdb's protein sequence differs at residue 13 from the translated DNA; the protein presented here follows the DNA. Gene names denote mouse genes. With the read ending 3 residues before the CDR3 end, the germline J gene is used to fill in that end. The genes are TRBV13-3 and TRBJ1-3; 7 bases map to TRBD1. Trimming took 2 bases from V and 0 from J; bases not matched to a gene: 5. The CDR3 spans 16 residues. Germline V gene data show CDR1 as NNHDY and CDR2 as SYVADS. Incomplete CDR3 DNA: TGTGCCAGCAGTGACCAGGGACAGCTTTCTGGAAATACG. Protein: CASSDQGQLSGNT. The full-length CDR3 reads as CASSDQGQLSGNTLYF.

This clone was recorded a few times. Genes and germline come from the mouse. The CDR3 end is not reached by the read, which stops 4 residues before it; the germline J gene fills it in. The chain combines TRBV19 with TRBJ1-1; maybe TRBD1 (5 bases). The CDR3 has 14 residues. Germline V CDR1 and CDR2: FNHDT, SITEND (reference sequence). V shed 2 bases and J shed 1 base, with 9 bases lying between them. The CDR3 here is CASSIGGRNTEVFF. The DNA read from the CDR3 is TGTGCCAGCAGTATCGGGGGGAGGAACACA.

This clone was seen more than once but under ten times. The gene names given are mouse names. With the read ending 4 residues before the CDR3 end, the germline J gene is used to fill in that end. This chain joins TRBV19 and TRBJ2-7; TRBD2 aligns across 10 bases. V shed 2 bases and J 1 base; nucleotides not matched to a gene: 3. There are 15 residues in the CDR3. The germline V gene has CDR1 FNHDT and CDR2 SITEND (reference sequence). The CDR3 DNA, read in part, is TGTGCCAGCAGTATTAAGGGACTGGGGTCCTAT. Its protein is CASSIKGLGSY. The full CDR3 protein reads CASSIKGLGSYEQYF. Full variable domain (missing parts from reference TRBV19 and TRBJ2-7): GGIITQTPKFLIGQEGQKLTLKCQQNFNHDTMYWYRQDSGKGLRLIYYSITENDLQKGDLSEGYDASREKKSSFSLTVTSAQKNEMAVFLCASSIKGLGSYEQYFGPGTRLTVL.

This clone was observed many times. Here the gene names and germline are mouse. The CDR3 spells CASSDYGTGGYAEQFF. Partial CDR3 DNA: TGTGCCAGCAGTGATTACGGGACTGGGGGGTATGCT. The rearrangement links TRBV13-3 to TRBJ2-1; 12 bases agree with TRBD2. Read sequence stops 4 residues before the CDR3 end, and the germline J gene provides the missing end. The CDR3 runs to 16 residues. Germline V gene lookup returns CDR1 NNHDY and CDR2 SYVADS. Trimming at V came to 1 base and at J to 4 bases, leaving 3 bases not matched to a gene.